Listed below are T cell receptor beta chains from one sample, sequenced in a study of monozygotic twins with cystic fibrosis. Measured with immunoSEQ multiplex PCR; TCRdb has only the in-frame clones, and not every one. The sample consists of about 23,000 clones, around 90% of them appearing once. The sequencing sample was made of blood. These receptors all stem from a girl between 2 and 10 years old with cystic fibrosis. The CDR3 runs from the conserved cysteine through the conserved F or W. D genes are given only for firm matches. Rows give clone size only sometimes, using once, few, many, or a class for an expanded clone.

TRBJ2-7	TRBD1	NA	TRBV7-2	TGTGCCAGCAGCTTAGGAGGGACAGACTACGAGCAGTACTTC	CASSLGGTDYEQYF
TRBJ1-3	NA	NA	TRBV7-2	TGTGCCAGCAGCCTCGTCATAGGGAAATTCTCTGGAAACACCATATATTTT	CASSLVIGKFSGNTIYF
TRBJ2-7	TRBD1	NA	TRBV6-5	TGTGCCAGCAGGCACGGACAGGGCGGAGGAGAGCAGTACTTC	CASRHGQGGGEQYF
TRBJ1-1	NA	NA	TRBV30	TGTGCCTCACAAACTACAACAGAGAACACTGAAACTTTCTTT	CASQTTTENTETFF
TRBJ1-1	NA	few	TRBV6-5	TGTGCCAGCAGTACTCTTTTTAGCGGGAACACTGAAGCTTTCTTT	CASSTLFSGNTEAFF
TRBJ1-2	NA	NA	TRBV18	TGTGCCAGCTCAACAGGACAGAACTATGGCTACACCTTC	CASSTGQNYGYTF
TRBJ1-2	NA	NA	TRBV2	TGTGCCAGCAGTGAAGTCAGGGCCCCTAACTATGGCTACACCTTC	CASSEVRAPNYGYTF
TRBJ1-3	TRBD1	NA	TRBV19	TGTGCCAGTAGTTACGGACAGGCGTTCTCTGGAAACACCATATATTTT	CASSYGQAFSGNTIYF
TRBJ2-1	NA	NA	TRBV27	TGTGCCAGCAGTTTAGTCGACGGGGAGGAGCAGTTCTTC	CASSLVDGEEQFF
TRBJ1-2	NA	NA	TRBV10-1	TGCGCCAGCAGTGATGTGGGGTCCCACTATGGCTACACCTTC	CASSDVGSHYGYTF
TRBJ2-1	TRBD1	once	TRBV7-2	TGTGCCAGCAGCCCCGGGACAGGCTACAATGAGCAGTTCTTC	CASSPGTGYNEQFF
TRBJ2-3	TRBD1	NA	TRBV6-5	TGTGCCAGCAGCAGACAGGGGGCAGATACGCAGTATTTT	CASSRQGADTQYF
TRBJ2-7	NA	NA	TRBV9	TGTGCCAGCAGCGCAGGAAACCTCTACGAGCAGTACTTC	CASSAGNLYEQYF